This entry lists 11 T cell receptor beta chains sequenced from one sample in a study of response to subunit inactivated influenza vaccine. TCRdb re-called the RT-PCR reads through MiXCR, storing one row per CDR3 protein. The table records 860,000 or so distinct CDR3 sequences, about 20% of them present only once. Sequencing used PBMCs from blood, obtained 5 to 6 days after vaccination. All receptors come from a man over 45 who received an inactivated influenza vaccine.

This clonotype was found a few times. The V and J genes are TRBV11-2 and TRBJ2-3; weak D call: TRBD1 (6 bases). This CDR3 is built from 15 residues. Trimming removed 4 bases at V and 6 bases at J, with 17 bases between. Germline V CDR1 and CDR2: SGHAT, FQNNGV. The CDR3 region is CASSSRPDRTDTQYF. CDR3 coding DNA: TGTGCCAGCAGCTCTCGACCAGACAGGACGGATACGCAGTATTTT.

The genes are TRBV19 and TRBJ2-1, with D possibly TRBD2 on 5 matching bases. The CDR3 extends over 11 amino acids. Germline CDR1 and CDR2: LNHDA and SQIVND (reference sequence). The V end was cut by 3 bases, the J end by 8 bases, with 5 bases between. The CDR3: CASSMRDEQFF. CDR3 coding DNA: TGTGCCAGTAGTATGAGGGATGAGCAGTTCTTC.

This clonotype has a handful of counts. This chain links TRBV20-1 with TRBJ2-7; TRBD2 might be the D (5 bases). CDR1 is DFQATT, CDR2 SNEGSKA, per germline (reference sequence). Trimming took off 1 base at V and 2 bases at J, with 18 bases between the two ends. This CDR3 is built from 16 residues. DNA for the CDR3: TGCAGTGCTAGAGGAACAAAAGGACTCTCACCCTACGAGCAGTACTTC. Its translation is CSARGTKGLSPYEQYF.

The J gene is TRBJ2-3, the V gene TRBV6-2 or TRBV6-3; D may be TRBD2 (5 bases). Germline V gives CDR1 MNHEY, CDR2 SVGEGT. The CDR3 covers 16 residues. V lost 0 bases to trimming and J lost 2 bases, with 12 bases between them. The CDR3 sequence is CASSYSASRITDTQYF. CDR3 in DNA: TGTGCCAGCAGTTACTCGGCTAGCCGAATCACAGATACGCAGTATTTT.

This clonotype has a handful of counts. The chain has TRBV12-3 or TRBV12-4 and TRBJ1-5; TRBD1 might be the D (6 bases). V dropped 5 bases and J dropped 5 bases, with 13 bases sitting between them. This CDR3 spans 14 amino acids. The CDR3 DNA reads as TGTGCCAGCAGTCAGCGGACAGCGCATCAGCCCCAGCATTTT. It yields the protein CASSQRTAHQPQHF.

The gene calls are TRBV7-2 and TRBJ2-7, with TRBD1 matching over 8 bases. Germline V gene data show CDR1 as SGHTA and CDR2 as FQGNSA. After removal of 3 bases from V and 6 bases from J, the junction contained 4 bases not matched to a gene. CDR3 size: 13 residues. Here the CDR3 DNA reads TGTGCCAGCAGCTTGCAGGGGGCGACCGAGCAGTACTTC. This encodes CASSLQGATEQYF.

The CDR3 region has the DNA TGCAGTGCTAGAGATCCACGTAGCAATCAGCCCCAGCATTTT. It codes for CSARDPRSNQPQHF. The chain carries TRBV20-1 and TRBJ1-5; D ambiguous. Germline V lookup: CDR1 DFQATT, CDR2 SNEGSKA (reference sequence). This CDR3 contains 14 residues. V was shortened by 0 bases and J by 0 bases, with 6 bases between the two germline ends.

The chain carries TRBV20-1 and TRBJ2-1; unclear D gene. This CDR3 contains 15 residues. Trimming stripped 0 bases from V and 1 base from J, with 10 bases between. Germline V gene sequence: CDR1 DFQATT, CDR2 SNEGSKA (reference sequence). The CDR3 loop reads CSARDFRGSYNEQFF. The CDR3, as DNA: TGCAGTGCTAGAGATTTCAGAGGTTCCTACAATGAGCAGTTCTTC.

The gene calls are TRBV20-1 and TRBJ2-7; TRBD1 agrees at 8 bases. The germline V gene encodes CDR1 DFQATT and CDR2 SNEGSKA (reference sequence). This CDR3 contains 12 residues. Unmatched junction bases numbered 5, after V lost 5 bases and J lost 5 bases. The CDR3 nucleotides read TGCAGTGCTTACAGGGGGGTCGACGAGCAGTACTTC. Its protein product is CSAYRGVDEQYF.

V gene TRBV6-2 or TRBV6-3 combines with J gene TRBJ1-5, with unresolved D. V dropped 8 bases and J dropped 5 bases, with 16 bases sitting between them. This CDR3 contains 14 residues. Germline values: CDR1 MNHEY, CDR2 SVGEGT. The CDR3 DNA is TGTGCCAGCCGTCAACAACAGCGCGATCAGCCCCAGCATTTT. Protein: CASRQQQRDQPQHF.

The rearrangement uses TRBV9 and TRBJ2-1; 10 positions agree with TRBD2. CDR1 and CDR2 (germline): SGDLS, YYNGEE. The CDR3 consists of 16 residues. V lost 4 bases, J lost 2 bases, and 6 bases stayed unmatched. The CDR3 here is CASSRYTSGTYNEQFF. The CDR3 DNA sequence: TGTGCCAGCAGCCGATATACTAGCGGGACCTACAATGAGCAGTTCTTC.